The source of this T cell receptor (beta chain) is a study of T cell repertoires in cytomegalovirus infection. The overall study: In public TCR beta signatures, there were indications of both CMV infection and matching HLA type.

TCRdb analysed the reads with MiXCR anew, one entry per CDR3 protein. The sample holds under 90,000 distinct CDR3 sequences, 20% to 25% seen once. General study findings and limits: Carriage of CMV together with the relevant HLA was identifiable through cumulative public TCR beta family frequency. In two of eight donors, the top clonotype was HLA-C-restricted CMV-specific.

The table lists this clonotype with many counts. No antigen is known for it. V lost 3 bases to trimming and J lost 3 bases, with 11 bases between them. This CDR3 has 15 amino acids. Germline CDR1 reads ENHRY; CDR2 reads SYGVKD. The TCR originated in a human donor in good health (CMV status not recorded). Some clones in this sample may be carry-over from other donors' samples. V and J are TRBV10-3 and TRBJ2-2; D unresolved. Sequenced sample: PBMCs, sequenced either directly or after in vitro stimulation (not recorded which). DNA of the CDR3: TGTGCCATCAGTGAAAGGGCGGATTACACCGGGGAGCTGTTTTTT. This codes for CAISERADYTGELFF.